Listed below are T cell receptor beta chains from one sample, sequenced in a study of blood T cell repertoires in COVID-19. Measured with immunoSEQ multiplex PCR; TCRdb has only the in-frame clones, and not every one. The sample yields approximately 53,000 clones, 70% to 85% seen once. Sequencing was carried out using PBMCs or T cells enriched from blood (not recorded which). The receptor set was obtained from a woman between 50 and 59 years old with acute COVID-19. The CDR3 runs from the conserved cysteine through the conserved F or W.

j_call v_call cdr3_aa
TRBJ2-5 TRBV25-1 CASSDAGTSQETQYF
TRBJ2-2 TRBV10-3 CATLGGNGELFF
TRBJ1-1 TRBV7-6 CASSLQGAMNTEAFF
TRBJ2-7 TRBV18 CASSPPSRYSYEQYF
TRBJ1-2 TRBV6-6 CASRPGHLSGYTF
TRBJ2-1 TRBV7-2 CASSLAAQGGNEQFF
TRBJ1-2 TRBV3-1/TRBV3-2 CASSQGEPIYGYTF
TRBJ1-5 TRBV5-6 CASSLGTGGVQPQHF
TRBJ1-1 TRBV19 CASRQLNTEAFF
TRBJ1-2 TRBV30 CAWSVGPGYGYTF
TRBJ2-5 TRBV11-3 CASSARQGGETQYF
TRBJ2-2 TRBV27 CASSLWGPGELFF
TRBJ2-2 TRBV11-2 CASSGLAGGWTGELFF
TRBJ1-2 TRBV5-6 CASSLGRDYGYTF
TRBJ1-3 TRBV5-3 CARSSEVHTIYF
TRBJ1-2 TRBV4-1 CASSQDRGYGYTF
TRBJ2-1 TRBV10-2 CASSVTGTYNEQFF
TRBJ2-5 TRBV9 CASSAGTSGSRTQYF
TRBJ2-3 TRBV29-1 CSVDASSDTQYF
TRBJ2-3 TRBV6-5 CASSYDSRFPDTQYF
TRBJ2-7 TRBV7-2 CASSYGGQGSAYEQYF
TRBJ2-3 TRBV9 CASSVRHGLSTDTQYF
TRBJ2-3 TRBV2 CASSVVQNTDTQYF
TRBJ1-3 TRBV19 CATRDSSSGNTIYF
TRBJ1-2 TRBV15 CATSRHQKTGVTTRGYTF
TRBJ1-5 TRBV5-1 CASSLWAGGNQPQHF
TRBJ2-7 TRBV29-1 CSVGQDYEQYF
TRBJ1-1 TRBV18 CASSPQGAGQAEAFF
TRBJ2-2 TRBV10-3 CAISRLAGKNTGELFF
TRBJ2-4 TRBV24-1 CATPPGQQSKNIQYF
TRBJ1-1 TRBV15 CATSRDEVSGNTEAFF
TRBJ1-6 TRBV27 CASGGGPYNSPLHF
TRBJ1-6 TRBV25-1 CASSEHRDSGGSPLHF
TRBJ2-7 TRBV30 CAWSPGGRSYEQYF
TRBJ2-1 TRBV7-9 CASSLGASGGNEQFF
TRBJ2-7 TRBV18 CASSLQGGYSSYEQYF
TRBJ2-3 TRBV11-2 CASSRGLAGFTSTDTQYF
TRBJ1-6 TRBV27 CASSLSLRSPLHF
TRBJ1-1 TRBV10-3 CAISEDRVTEAFF
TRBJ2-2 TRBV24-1 CATSRADSNTGELFF
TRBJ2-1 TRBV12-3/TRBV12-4 CASMSSSYNEQFF
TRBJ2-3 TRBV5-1 CASREAALSTDTQYF
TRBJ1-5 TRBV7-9 CASSFDGDQPQHF
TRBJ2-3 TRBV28 CASNSFTDTQYF
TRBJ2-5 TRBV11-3 CASSLTGTTETQYF
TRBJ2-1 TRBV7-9 CASSLPAGGNEQFF
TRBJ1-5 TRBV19 CASRGQGDRQPQHF
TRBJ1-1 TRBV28 CASSLQRREAFF
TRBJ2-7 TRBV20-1 CSASNPGTEQYF
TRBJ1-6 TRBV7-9 CASSLTGSDNSPLHF
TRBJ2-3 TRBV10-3 CAIRGQGFTDTQYF
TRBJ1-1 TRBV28 CASTIEGMNTEAFF